The present TCR beta chain was sequenced within a study of T cell clonotyping in hematopoietic cell transplantation. Study details: Cytoreduction preceded collection of pretransplant recipient samples. Study findings and constraints: Pathologically expanded recipient clonotypes increased progressively from day 30 to day 180 as diversity fell. At the given depth, recipient repertoires were over 97% de novo clonotypes.

Trimming cost V 5 bases and J 1 base, with 12 bases left between them. This CDR3 contains 14 residues. Looked up from germline, CDR1 is GTSNPN and CDR2 is SVGIG (reference sequence). The table came from immunoSEQ multiplex PCR; TCRdb's copy has only in-frame clones and leaves some out. The table lists 25,000 to 35,000 clones, approximately 77% of them singletons. Notes on this clone: The target antigen is unknown.

The time point was: recipient sample about 28 days before transplant, after cytoreduction. Samples: about 28 days before transplant, then days 30, 100 and 180 after. This sequence was found in a middle-aged man with myelodysplastic syndrome. Some clones in this sample may be carry-over from other donors' samples. The material sequenced was peripheral blood mononuclear cells, taken before stem cell transplant. This chain links TRBV30 with TRBJ1-5, with D possibly TRBD1 on 6 matching bases. The DNA of the CDR3 is TGTGCCTGGGGGCCAGGGGTAAGCAATCAGCCCCAGCATTTT. It specifies CAWGPGVSNQPQHF.